The present T cell receptor beta chain was sequenced within a study of T cells in Graves' hyperthyroidism and ophthalmopathy. Amplification of TCR beta CDR3 regions was performed using RNA transcripts as template. A set of HTBI primers served as the primers for a first-round RT-PCR of the TCR CDR3. TCRdb called the multiplex PCR reads again in MiXCR, with one record for every CDR3 protein. This table holds about 560,000 distinct CDR3 sequences, over 15% found once. This clonotype was found many times. The sample taken for sequencing was blood. The TCR was taken from a woman aged 18-29 years with Graves' hyperthyroidism.

CDR3 sequence: CASSGGAGNTIYF. The CDR3 DNA sequence: TGTGCCAGCTCAGGTGGGGCTGGAAACACCATATATTTT. The V call is TRBV18, the J call TRBJ1-3; D is unclear. This CDR3 region has 13 residues. Germline-derived CDR1 and CDR2 are KGHSH and LQKENI. Trimming stripped 5 bases from V and 2 bases from J, with 7 bases between.